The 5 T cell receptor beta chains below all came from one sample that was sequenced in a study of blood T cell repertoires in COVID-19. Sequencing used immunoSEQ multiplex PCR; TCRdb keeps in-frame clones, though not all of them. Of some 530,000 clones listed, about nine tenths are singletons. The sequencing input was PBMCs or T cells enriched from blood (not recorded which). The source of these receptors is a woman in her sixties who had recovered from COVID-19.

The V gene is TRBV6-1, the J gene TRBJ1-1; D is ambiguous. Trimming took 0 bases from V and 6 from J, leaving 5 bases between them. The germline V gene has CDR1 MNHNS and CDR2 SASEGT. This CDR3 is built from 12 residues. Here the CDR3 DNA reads TGTGCCAGCAGTGAAGCCGTCGCTGAAGCTTTCTTT. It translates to CASSEAVAEAFF.

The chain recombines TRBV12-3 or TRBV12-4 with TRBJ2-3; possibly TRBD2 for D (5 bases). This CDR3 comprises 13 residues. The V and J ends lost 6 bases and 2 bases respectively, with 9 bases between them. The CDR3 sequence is CASRGGFTDTQYF. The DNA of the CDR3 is TGTGCCAGCAGGGGCGGGTTCACAGATACGCAGTATTTT.

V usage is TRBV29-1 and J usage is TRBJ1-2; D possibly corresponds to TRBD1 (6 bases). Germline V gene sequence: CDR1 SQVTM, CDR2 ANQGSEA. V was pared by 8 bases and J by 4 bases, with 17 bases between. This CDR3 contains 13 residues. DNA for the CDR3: TGCAGCACCAACGGGCAGGGGATCTATGGCTACACCTTC. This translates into CSTNGQGIYGYTF. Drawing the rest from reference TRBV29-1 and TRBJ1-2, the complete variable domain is SAVISQKPSRDICQRGTSLTIQCQVDSQVTMMFWYRQQPGQSLTLIATANQGSEATYESGFVIDKFPISRPNLTFSTLTVSNMSPEDSSIYLCSTNGQGIYGYTFGSGTRLTVV.

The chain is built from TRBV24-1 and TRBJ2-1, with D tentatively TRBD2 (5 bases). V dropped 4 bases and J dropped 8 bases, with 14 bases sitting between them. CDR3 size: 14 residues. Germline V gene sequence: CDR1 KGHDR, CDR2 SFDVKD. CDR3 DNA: TGTGCCACCAGTGACCCCCGGACTGTGGATGAGCAGTTCTTC. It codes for CATSDPRTVDEQFF.

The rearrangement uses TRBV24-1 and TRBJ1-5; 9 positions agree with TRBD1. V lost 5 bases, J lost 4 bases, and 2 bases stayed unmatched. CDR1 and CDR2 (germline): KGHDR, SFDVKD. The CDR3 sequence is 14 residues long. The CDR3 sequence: CATSGQGVNQPQHF. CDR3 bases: TGTGCCACCAGTGGACAGGGGGTGAATCAGCCCCAGCATTTT.